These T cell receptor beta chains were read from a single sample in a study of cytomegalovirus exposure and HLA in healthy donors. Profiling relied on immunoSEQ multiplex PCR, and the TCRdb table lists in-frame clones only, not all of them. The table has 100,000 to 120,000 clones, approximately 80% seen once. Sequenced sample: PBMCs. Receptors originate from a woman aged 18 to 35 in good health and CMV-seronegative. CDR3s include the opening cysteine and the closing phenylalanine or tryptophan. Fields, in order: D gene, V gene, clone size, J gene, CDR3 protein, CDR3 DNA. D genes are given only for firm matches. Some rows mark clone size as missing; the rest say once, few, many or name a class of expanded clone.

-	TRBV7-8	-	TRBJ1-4	CASSTDGRRGEKLFF	TGTGCCAGCAGTACAGACGGGAGGCGGGGGGAAAAACTGTTTTTT
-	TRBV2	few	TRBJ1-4	CASSEAFGPTNEKLFF	TGTGCCAGCAGTGAAGCCTTCGGTCCAACTAATGAAAAACTGTTTTTT
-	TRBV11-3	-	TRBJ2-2	CASSLGRNANTGELFF	TGTGCCAGCAGCTTAGGGAGAAACGCGAACACCGGGGAGCTGTTTTTT
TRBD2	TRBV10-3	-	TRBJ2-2	CAISEGRGANTGELFF	TGTGCCATCAGTGAAGGACGGGGGGCGAACACCGGGGAGCTGTTTTTT
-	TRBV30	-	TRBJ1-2	CATSRGVQDGYTF	TGTGCCACTAGCCGGGGGGTACAAGATGGCTACACCTTC
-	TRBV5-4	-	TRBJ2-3	CASSLDAGPLDTQYF	TGTGCCAGCAGCTTGGACGCGGGGCCCCTGGATACGCAGTATTTT
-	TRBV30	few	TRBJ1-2	CAWSATVNYGYTF	TGTGCCTGGAGTGCGACAGTTAACTATGGCTACACCTTC
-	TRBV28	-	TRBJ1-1	CASSFLGETNTEAFF	TGTGCCAGCAGTTTTCTCGGGGAGACGAACACTGAAGCTTTCTTT
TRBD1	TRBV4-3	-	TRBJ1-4	CASSHTGGRTGENEKLFF	TGCGCCAGCAGCCATACCGGCGGGCGGACAGGGGAAAATGAAAAACTGTTTTTT
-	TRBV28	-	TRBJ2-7	CASSLVEQGRGEQYF	TGTGCCAGCAGTTTGGTCGAGCAGGGTAGAGGCGAGCAGTACTTC